The 8 T cell receptor beta chains below were found in one sample sequenced in a study of tumor and adjacent non-tumor tissue in lung cancer. The library came from three nested PCR rounds adapted from ARM-PCR protocols. From the multiplex PCR reads, TCRdb called clonotypes with MiXCR, one entry per CDR3 protein. The sample holds approximately 110,000 distinct CDR3 sequences, roughly three fifths seen once. No cell sorting was done before RNA was extracted from the tissue. More than 3 cm separated this lung sample from the edge of the tumor. Sequencing input: distant non-tumor lung tissue. These receptors were collected from a man between 60 and 75 years old with non-small cell lung cancer.

A note on this clonotype: The missing conserved phenylalanine or tryptophan at the end of this CDR3 makes a read error likely. The V gene is TRBV5-1, the J gene TRBJ2-1; 7 bases fit TRBD1. The CDR3 is 14 residues long. V shed 4 bases and J 4 bases; nucleotides not matched to a gene: 5. The germline V gene encodes CDR1 SGHRS and CDR2 YFSETQ. In DNA, the CDR3 is TGCGCCAGCAGCCCGGGACAGAGTTACAATGAGCAGTTCTTA. Protein sequence: CASSPGQSYNEQFL.

A word on this clonotype: A much larger clone lies one base from this, so it may be a read error. V gene TRBV12-3 or TRBV12-4 combines with J gene TRBJ2-3; the D gene is possibly TRBD2 (7 bases). There are 17 residues in the CDR3. The CDR3 here is CASSSTPGGGWTDMQYF. CDR3 nucleotide sequence: TGTGCCAGCAGTTCCACACCTGGGGGGGGGTGGACAGATATGCAGTATTTT.

This clonotype was detected a few times. The V call is TRBV19, the J call TRBJ2-1; TRBD2 is a possible D gene (6 bases). Germline lookup yields CDR1 LNHDA and CDR2 SQIVND (reference sequence). The CDR3 length is 14 residues. V gave up 6 bases and J gave up 6 bases, with 15 bases separating them. The CDR3 region has the DNA TGTGCCAGTAGCCGATCGACTAGTTCCAATGAGCAGTTCTTC. It encodes CASSRSTSSNEQFF.

In the case of this clonotype: The junction departs from germline at one end; a sequencing error may be responsible. Here the CDR3 reads CASSSGLAGATNTEELLF. CDR3 DNA: TGTGCCAGCAGCTCGGGACTAGCGGGAGCGACGAATACCGAGGAGCTGCTTTTT. The chain employs TRBV11-2 and TRBJ2-2; the match to TRBD2 covers 14 bases. Germline V gene lookup returns CDR1 SGHAT and CDR2 FQNNGV. The CDR3 extends over 18 amino acids.

This clonotype was observed many times. The gene calls are TRBV6-2 or TRBV6-3 and TRBJ2-1; TRBD2 aligns across 9 bases. The CDR3 loop spans 15 amino acids. Germline-derived CDR1 and CDR2 are MNHEY and SVGEGT. The trim removed 5 bases at V and 4 bases at J, leaving 6 bases unmatched. The CDR3 sequence is CASSLSGRLYNEQFF. In DNA form, the CDR3 reads TGTGCCAGCAGTCTCAGCGGGAGGTTGTACAATGAGCAGTTCTTC.

The chain recombines TRBV20-1 with TRBJ2-3, with D perhaps TRBD2 (5 bases). This CDR3 has 15 residues. Germline CDR1 reads DFQATT; CDR2 reads SNEGSKA (reference sequence). V was shortened by 6 bases and J by 2 bases, with 18 bases between the two germline ends. The CDR3 region is CSAPRGERHTDTQYF. CDR3 coding DNA: TGCAGTGCCCCCCGGGGAGAGAGACACACAGATACGCAGTATTTT.

The gene calls are TRBV6-1 and TRBJ2-2, with 10 bases aligning to TRBD1. The germline gives CDR1 MNHNS, CDR2 SASEGT. The CDR3 contains 17 residues. J gave up 2 bases and V 8 bases, and 11 bases lay outside the gene matches. For the CDR3, the DNA is TGTGCCAGCTGTGTAAGAAGGACAGGGGGTAACACCGGGGAGCTGTTTTTT. As protein: CASCVRRTGGNTGELFF.

This chain joins TRBV12-3 or TRBV12-4 and TRBJ2-3, with D maybe TRBD1 (5 bases). The V end was cut by 3 bases, the J end by 3 bases, with 13 bases between. This CDR3 has 15 residues. CDR3 DNA sequence: TGTGCCAGCAGTTTGGGCAGGGAACAAACAGATACGCAGTATTTT. This codes for CASSLGREQTDTQYF.